This TCR beta chain is from a study of blood T cells in healthy people across ages. Study results and caveats: Long-lived and aged donors differed, with more naive CD4+ cells and higher diversity in the long-lived.

Together with a sample-barcoded 5' primer, a J-beta primer mix was included in a second PCR lasting 7 to 11 cycles. TCRdb processed the 5' RACE reads anew with MiXCR; each CDR3 protein has one entry. In the table there are approximately 1,000,000 distinct CDR3 sequences, 40% to 55% of which are singletons. Trimming took 3 bases from V and 10 from J, leaving 10 bases between them. The V gene's germline CDR1 is LGHDT and CDR2 YNNKEL (reference sequence). The CDR3 contains 11 residues. A remark on this clonotype: The antigen is not known.

This sequence was found in a woman aged 55 to 70 in good health. V usage is TRBV3-1 and J usage is TRBJ2-7, with D possibly called TRBD1 or TRBD2 (5 bases each). The material sequenced was blood. Written as DNA, the CDR3 is TGTGCCAGCAGCCACGGGACCGCCCAGTACTTC. Translation gives CASSHGTAQYF.